This TCR beta chain was profiled in a study of immune aging and cytomegalovirus after organ transplant (TCRdb year 2021). As for the study more broadly: All transplant recipients received three-drug immunosuppression with prednisone, tacrolimus, and mycophenolate. Overall study outcomes, separate from this receptor: Post-transplant increases in aged-phenotype cells were observed regardless of clone size, following viremia and occurring earlier in large clones (days 200-264) than in small clones. Since the sequencing data did not include a CD57 measurement, a conservative gene-based definition of aging was used in its place. Large clones contained a higher proportion of TEMRA cells, and the seven largest clones (roughly 2,000 cells) acquired aged and TEMRA cells while losing TCM cells.

The CDR3 holds 14 amino acids from the cysteine to the phenylalanine. Of all the DNA, just the CDR3 is kept, 42 bases in frame from base 1. The V and J ends are trimmed by 0 bases and 6 bases, leaving 11 bases between them. The germline V gene (reference sequence) sets CDR1 to SGHNT and CDR2 to YYREEE. The library was obtained by single-cell sequencing. TCRdb lists the instrument as Illumina NovaSeq 6000. The BD Rhapsody Targeted mRNA and AbSeq Reagent Kit, in a microwell format, was used for cell capture and library preparation. Libraries covered TCR, sample tags, AbSeq, and targeted mRNA from the Human T-Cell Expression Panel plus custom TOX and TOX2 primers. Sequencing of the libraries was performed on an Illumina NovaSeq. On the study's bioinformatics: The analysis covered approximately 9,900 cells in total, of which about 7,000 were CD8 T cells and around 4,500 were CD8 T cells with an identifiable TCR CDR3. On the Seven Bridges Genomics platform, raw data were run through the BD Rhapsody Targeted Analysis Pipeline with V(D)J processing. Quality control, Sample Tag demultiplexing with Lex-BDSMK, clone identification with VDJ Explorer, and Seurat clustering were performed in SeqGeq 1.6.0. Clones making up <1% of CD8 T cells were classified as non-expanded, and clones making up >2.5% of the sample were classified as clonal expansions. TCRdb reworked the public reads: Q25 trimming with fastp, MiXCR clone assembly, productive beta chains retained. Each entry is one CDR3 protein sequence, shown with its most common DNA and genes. What appears here as the V and J calls and clone size reflects TCRdb's work, not the paper's. This sample is represented by tens of thousands of distinct CDR3 sequences; approximately 34% of them were singletons. The top ten clones comprise 25% to 30% of the sample.

To note about this clonotype: Its antigen remains unidentified. No base qualities exist here, and no much larger clone lies one base off it.

What this sample's time point label stands for: five sample-tagged time points from pre-transplant (day -1) to day 368 post-transplant, pooled. After thawing, PBMC were stimulated with a CMV IE-1 overlapping peptide library for 12 to 13 hours, with no transport inhibitors added. After being thawed and rested overnight, the cells were stimulated in R10 medium along with CD28/CD49d costimulation. The IE-1 peptide library was composed of 15-amino-acid peptides with overlaps of 11 amino acids. Each time point was barcoded using BD Single-Cell Multiplexing Kit Sample Tags, after which the barcoded samples were pooled and stained with oligo-conjugated anti-CD45RA plus sorting antibodies. A BD FACSAria III was used to sort CMV-responsive CD8+CD137+ and CD4+CD154+ T cells at 4-way purity. EDTA vacutainers were used to collect blood, which was then processed with a Ficoll gradient within 1-24 hours.

This receptor was obtained from a female donor who had a heart transplant and CMV viremia. This material consisted of CMV peptide-activated CD4+ and CD8+ T cells sorted from blood, taken at five time points, pooled. The cell subset or site label here, explained by the study, means: sorted CD8+CD137+ and CD4+CD154+ T cells after about 12 h CMV IE-1 peptide stimulation. The chain joins TRBV5-4 to TRBJ2-3; the best D guess is TRBD2, with 5 bases matching. CDR3 region: CASSLASAGDTQYF. The DNA is TGTGCCAGCAGCTTGGCCTCCGCGGGTGATACGCAGTATTTT.